This record concerns one T cell receptor beta chain sequence. Authors' data handling: Nucleated cell counts were estimated from reference gene primer amplification. Some clones are missing from TCRdb's copy, which holds only in-frame ones; the method was immunoSEQ multiplex PCR. V and J calls and clone size are those listed in that table; D and trimming were worked out from the DNA. The data show approximately 220,000 clones, with about 85% seen just once and around 2.9% held by the top ten. The CDR3 consists of 15 residues. J was trimmed by 6 bases and V by 4 bases; bases with no gene match: 10. CDR1 and CDR2 (germline): LNHDA, SQIVND (reference sequence). The entry originates in a study of blood T cell repertoires in COVID-19. Study-wide background: Material from acute and convalescent COVID-19 was sourced from the United States, Italy and Spain. PBMCs, B-cell-depleted T cells, or T cells were the source of the cDNA or gDNA that made up the material.

Sequenced sample: peripheral blood. The V gene is TRBV19, the J gene TRBJ2-7; 9 bases are a match to TRBD1. The sequence derives from a man aged 50 to 60 who had recovered from COVID-19. In DNA form, the CDR3 reads TGTGCCAGTAGTAAGTCCGGGACAGGGTACGGCGAGCAGTACTTC. It translates to CASSKSGTGYGEQYF.